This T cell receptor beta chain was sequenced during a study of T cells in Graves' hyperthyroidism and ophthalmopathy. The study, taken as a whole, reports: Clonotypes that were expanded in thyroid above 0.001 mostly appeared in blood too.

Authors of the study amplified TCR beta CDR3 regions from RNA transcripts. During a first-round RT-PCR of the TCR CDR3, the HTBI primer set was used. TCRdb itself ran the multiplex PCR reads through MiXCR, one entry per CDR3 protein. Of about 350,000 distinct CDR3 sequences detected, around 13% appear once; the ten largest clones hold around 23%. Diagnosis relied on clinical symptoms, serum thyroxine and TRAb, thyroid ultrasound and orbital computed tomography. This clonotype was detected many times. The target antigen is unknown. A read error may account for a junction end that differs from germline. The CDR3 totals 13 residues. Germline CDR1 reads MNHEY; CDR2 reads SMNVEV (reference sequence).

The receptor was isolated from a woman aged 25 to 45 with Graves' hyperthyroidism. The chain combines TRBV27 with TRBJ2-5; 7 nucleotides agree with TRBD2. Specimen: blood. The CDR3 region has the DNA TGTGCCAGCAGTTTATCCGCGGGAGAGGCCCAGTACTTC. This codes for CASSLSAGEAQYF.